This T cell receptor (beta chain) was sequenced during a study of cytomegalovirus exposure and HLA in healthy donors. The study ran its PCR with 60 Vbeta and 13 Jbeta primers. TCRdb keeps only in-frame clones here, not all; method: immunoSEQ multiplex PCR. The data show 160,000 or so clones, with less than 85% seen just once and 4.3% held by the top ten. Deletions cut 4 bases from V and 0 bases from J, with 6 bases between. The CDR3 length is 13 residues. CDR1 is SGHDN, CDR2 FVKESK, per germline. The sequencing sample was made of PBMCs. The chain joins TRBV14 to TRBJ1-1; D call uncertain. The receptor's source is a man in his forties or fifties in good health and CMV-seronegative. CDR3 nucleotides: TGTGCCAGCAGCCGAGGGCTGAACACTGAAGCTTTCTTT. Amino acids: CASSRGLNTEAFF.